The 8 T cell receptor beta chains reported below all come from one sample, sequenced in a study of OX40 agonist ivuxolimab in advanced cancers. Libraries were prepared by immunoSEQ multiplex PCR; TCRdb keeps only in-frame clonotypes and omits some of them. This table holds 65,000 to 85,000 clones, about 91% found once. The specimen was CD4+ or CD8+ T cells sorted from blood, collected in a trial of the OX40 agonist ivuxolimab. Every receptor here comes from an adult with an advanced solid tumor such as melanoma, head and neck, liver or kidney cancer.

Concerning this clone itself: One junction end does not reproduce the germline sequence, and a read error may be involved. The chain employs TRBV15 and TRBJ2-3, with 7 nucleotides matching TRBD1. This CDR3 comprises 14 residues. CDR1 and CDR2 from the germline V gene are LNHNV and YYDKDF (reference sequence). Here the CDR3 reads CATSRDRATDTQYF. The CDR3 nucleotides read TGTGCCACCAGCCGAGACAGGGCGACAGATACGCAGTATTTT. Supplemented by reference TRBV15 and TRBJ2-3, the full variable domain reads DAMVIQNPRYQVTQFGKPVTLSCSQTLNHNVMYWYQQKSSQAPKLLFHYYDKDFNNEADTPDNFQSRRPNTSFCFLDIRSPGLGDTAMYLCATSRDRATDTQYFGPGTRLTVL.

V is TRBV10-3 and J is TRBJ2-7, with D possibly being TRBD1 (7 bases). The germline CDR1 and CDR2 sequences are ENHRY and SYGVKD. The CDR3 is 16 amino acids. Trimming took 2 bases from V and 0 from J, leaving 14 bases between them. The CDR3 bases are TGTGCCATCAGTGAGGGAGGGGGCGGGTCCTCCTACGAGCAGTACTTC. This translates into CAISEGGGGSSYEQYF.

CDR3 protein: CASSEAGQPTYEQYF. In DNA, the CDR3 is TGTGCCAGCAGTGAAGCGGGACAGCCAACCTACGAGCAGTACTTC. The chain employs TRBV2 and TRBJ2-7; 7 nucleotides agree with TRBD1. The CDR3 spans 15 residues. Trimming at V came to 0 bases and at J to 2 bases, leaving 4 bases not matched to a gene. The germline V gene has CDR1 SNHLY and CDR2 FYNNEI.

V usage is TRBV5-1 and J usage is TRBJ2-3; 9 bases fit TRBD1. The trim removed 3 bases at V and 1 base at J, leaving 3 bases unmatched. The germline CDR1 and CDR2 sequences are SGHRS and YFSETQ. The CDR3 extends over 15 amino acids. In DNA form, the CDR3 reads TGCGCCAGCAGCTGGCGGACAGGGGGCACAGATACGCAGTATTTT. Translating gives CASSWRTGGTDTQYF.

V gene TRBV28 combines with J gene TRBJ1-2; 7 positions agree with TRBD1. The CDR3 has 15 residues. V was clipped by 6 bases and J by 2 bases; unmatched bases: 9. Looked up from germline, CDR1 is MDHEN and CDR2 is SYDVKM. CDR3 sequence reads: CASRPGQAGNYGYTF. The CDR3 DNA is TGTGCCAGCAGACCCGGACAGGCAGGCAACTATGGCTACACCTTC.

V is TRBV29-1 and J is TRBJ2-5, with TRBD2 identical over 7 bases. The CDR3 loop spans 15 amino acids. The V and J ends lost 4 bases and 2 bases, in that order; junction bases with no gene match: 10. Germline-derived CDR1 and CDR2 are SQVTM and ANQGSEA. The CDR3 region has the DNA TGCAGCGTTGTATCGAGCGGGGCCATGCAAGAGACCCAGTACTTC. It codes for CSVVSSGAMQETQYF.

The chain's CDR3 is CASSLADSQNYGYTF. CDR3 coding DNA: TGTGCCAGCAGCTTGGCCGACTCACAGAACTATGGCTACACCTTC. The chain links TRBV5-5 to TRBJ1-2; D is unclear. This CDR3 spans 15 amino acids. Trimming shortened V by 0 bases and J by 2 bases, and 11 bases separated the two germline ends. Germline values: CDR1 SGHKS, CDR2 YYEKEE (reference sequence).

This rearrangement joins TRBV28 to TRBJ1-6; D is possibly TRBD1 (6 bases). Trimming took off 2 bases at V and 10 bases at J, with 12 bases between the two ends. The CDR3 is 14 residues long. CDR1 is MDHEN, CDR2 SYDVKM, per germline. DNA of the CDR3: TGTGCCAGCAGTTTAGGGCCAGGGGAGTCACCCCTCCACTTT. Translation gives CASSLGPGESPLHF.